The T cell receptor (beta chain) under discussion was sequenced for a study of shared clonotypes between healthy human individuals (dated by TCRdb to 2020 to 2022). At the level of the whole study: The cohort included a few men and a couple of women between 18 and 49 years of age. The study deeply sequenced blood TCR repertoires of several healthy adults to estimate repertoire size and the extent of clonotype sharing between individuals. Per donor, three plates each were used for CD4 naive and CD4 memory, two for CD8 naive, and one for CD8 memory. Libraries were prepared and TCR repertoires were sequenced by different laboratories using diverse techniques, in order to increase sequencing depth and limit assay-specific biases. Leukapheresis yielded between about 0.85 and 10 billion PBMCs per donor. Broader findings and caveats from the paper: Even with the large sequencing depth, rarefaction of the sorted-subset datasets indicated that sequencing was incomplete. Larger estimated clonotype richness was generally found for naive subsets than for memory subsets. Pairwise subsampling indicated that sequencing depth was expected to affect the degree of clonotype sharing among donors. Across four donors, roughly 5.4% of naive CD4, roughly 3.5% of naive CD8, around 2.1% of memory CD4, and over 0.35% of memory CD8 clonotypes were shared. Because the study included a small number of donors, the genetic and exposure-history diversity represented was limited. Only blood was sampled, and tissue TCR repertoires likely differ from those in blood. Clonotypes shared by all four sorted-subset donors showed higher generation probabilities than non-shared clonotypes.

A word on this clone: Its target antigen remains unknown. No base quality information exists; no much larger clone differs at one position.

Donors were healthy HIV-negative adults with no recently reported acute infections or vaccinations. Every donor was a Caucasian adult living in Nashville, Tennessee, USA. CD4+ T cells were enriched through magnetic negative selection, after which naive cells were positively selected on CD45RA and the remaining negative fraction served as the memory subset. After blood collection by leukapheresis, PBMCs were isolated using Ficoll-Histopaque density gradient centrifugation and then cryopreserved in the vapor phase of liquid nitrogen. Analytical flow cytometry was used to check the purity and quantity of every magnetically sorted T cell population. Genomic DNA was isolated from each sorted fraction and quantified by UV absorbance on a Nanodrop 2000c. Taken from cysteine to phenylalanine, the CDR3 has 13 residues. Only the CDR3 DNA is retained, 39 bases long and in frame from the first base. The germline V gene specifies SGHVS as CDR1 and FQNEAQ as CDR2. V sheds 1 base and J sheds 2 bases, leaving 6 bases between their ends.

TCR CDR3 regions were amplified from genomic DNA by multiplex PCR using the deep immunoSEQ assay. For each cell subset, the extracted genomic DNA was distributed evenly across all wells of several immunoSEQ 96-well plates, and each plate served as one replicate. For sorted subsets, about 200 ng genomic DNA, equal to 25,000 to 35,000 T cell genomes, was loaded into each replicate PCR. The purified libraries were quantified using a Qubit 3.0 fluorometer, sized with a Bioanalyzer 2100, and then quantified again using the KAPA Library Quantification kit. Each immunoSEQ 96-well plate was sequenced on its own single-read 150-cycle Illumina NextSeq 550 flow cell. Per the source publication's procedure: Because the immunoSEQ output included only junctional sequences and no quality scores, the filtering could not be the same as the filtering used for full-length reads. Sequences were annotated with PyIR, a Python wrapper for IgBLAST v1.9, and V/J genes and CDR3 were assigned using IMGT germline references. Reads were removed for weak V/J assignments (E-value above 1e-6), missing CDR3, stop codons, out-of-frame junctions, or ambiguous translated residues. A V3J clonotype was defined by an identical inferred V gene, J gene, and CDR3 amino acid sequence. Percentage overlap between repertoires was calculated by dividing the number of shared unique clonotypes by the size of the smaller repertoire. Three approaches were used to assess repertoire richness: RTK rarefaction, the Chao1 estimator, and Recon v2.1 estimates of unobserved clonotypes. Generation probabilities for all TCRbeta clonotypes obtained by the gDNA method from a handful of donors were computed using OLGA. Sourced from immuneACCESS, this table was stored by TCRdb with only in-frame sequences that have V and J called. A share of the clones is absent; for the studies checked, an unresolved V gene accounts for under half, and the remainder has no known explanation. The V and J calls and clone size come from that table; D and trimming were worked out from the DNA. The sample profile shows millions of clones; just over 90% of them were found once. Of the sample, around 0.14% is held by the ten largest clones.

Rearrangement joined TRBV7-8 to TRBJ2-7; too little of a D gene remains to name it. The clonotype originates from a man between 18 and 29 years old in good health. Input material: naive CD4+ T cells sorted from blood. Reading the label with the study, this specimen's cell subset or site is: CD45RA+ positively selected. The CDR3 is CASSLVPAYEQYF. The nucleotide sequence reads as follows: TGTGCCAGCAGCTTAGTACCCGCCTACGAGCAGTACTTC.